The 30 T cell receptor beta chains listed next were all sequenced from one sample in a study of T cells after yellow fever vaccination. TCRdb called the 5' RACE reads again in MiXCR, with one record for every CDR3 protein. The table has about 630,000 distinct CDR3 sequences, roughly an eighth seen once; the top ten hold under 15%. The specimen comprised PBMCs, sampled on the day of the yellow fever booster vaccination. Source of these receptors: a man between 25 and 39 years old who received the YFV17D yellow fever vaccine.

In this sample, this clonotype turned up a few times. The gene calls are TRBV5-4 and TRBJ1-1; TRBD1 agrees at 7 bases. Germline V CDR1 and CDR2: SGHNT, YYREEE (reference sequence). The V and J ends lost 0 bases and 6 bases, in that order; junction bases with no gene match: 8. The CDR3 is 15 residues long. The CDR3 region is CASSLVGQGVAEAFF. The DNA of the CDR3 is TGTGCCAGCAGCTTGGTAGGCCAGGGGGTCGCTGAAGCTTTCTTT.

This clonotype was recorded a few times. This chain uses TRBV11-2 with TRBJ2-7; D is ambiguous. With 1 base removed from V and 1 base from J, the gap between germline ends came to 8 bases. Germline CDR1 and CDR2: SGHAT and FQNNGV. The CDR3 contains 14 residues. The CDR3 here is CASSLGTPSYEQYF. In DNA, the CDR3 is TGTGCCAGCAGCTTAGGGACGCCTTCCTACGAGCAGTACTTC.

In this sample, this clonotype turned up many times. The V and J genes are TRBV5-6 and TRBJ2-1, with a possible D match to TRBD2 (6 bases). Germline V gene data show CDR1 as SGHDT and CDR2 as YYEEEE. CDR3 length equals 15 residues. Trimming cost V 1 base and J 6 bases, with 14 bases left between them. Here the CDR3 DNA reads TGTGCCAGCAGCTTGTATCTAGCGACCTCCAATGAGCAGTTCTTC. This sequence encodes CASSLYLATSNEQFF.

This clonotype came up a few times. V usage is TRBV28 and J usage is TRBJ2-7; D is uncertain. Germline values: CDR1 MDHEN, CDR2 SYDVKM. The CDR3 contains 13 residues. Trimming stripped 6 bases from V and 2 bases from J, with 11 bases between. CDR3 DNA: TGTGCCAGCAGGTCACTCAGTCCCTACGAGCAGTACTTC. This encodes CASRSLSPYEQYF.

This clonotype appeared a single time. This chain joins TRBV19 and TRBJ2-3; D call uncertain. CDR1 and CDR2 (germline): LNHDA, SQIVND (reference sequence). There are 13 residues in the CDR3. V was cut by 6 bases and J by 5 bases, with 12 bases left in between. The CDR3 sequence: CASSLRPRDTQYF. For the CDR3, the DNA is TGTGCCAGTAGCCTCCGACCCCGAGATACGCAGTATTTT. The full variable domain, completed using reference TRBV19 and TRBJ2-3, is DGGITQSPKYLFRKEGQNVTLSCEQNLNHDAMYWYRQDPGQGLRLIYYSQIVNDFQKGDIAEGYSVSREKKESFPLTVTSAQKNPTAFYLCASSLRPRDTQYFGPGTRLTVL.

The chain joins TRBV5-6 to TRBJ2-7, with 7 bases aligning to TRBD2. The CDR3 totals 15 residues. Germline assignment: CDR1 SGHDT and CDR2 YYEEEE. The ends lost 2 bases at V and 0 bases at J; junction bases unmatched: 5. In nucleotides, the CDR3 is TGTGCCAGCAGCTTCTCTAGCGGAATCTCCTACGAGCAGTACTTC. It encodes CASSFSSGISYEQYF.

This clonotype was observed a handful of times. V is TRBV20-1 and J is TRBJ2-1, with D hard to call. The V end lost 4 bases, the J end lost 0 bases, and 13 bases lay between the germline ends. CDR1 and CDR2 (germline): DFQATT, SNEGSKA (reference sequence). CDR3 length equals 15 residues. Written as DNA, the CDR3 is TGCAGTGCTACTATTGGTACAGCCTCCTACAATGAGCAGTTCTTC. Encoded protein: CSATIGTASYNEQFF.

This chain joins TRBV20-1 and TRBJ1-5, with D unclear. The V gene lost 3 bases and the J gene lost 0 bases, with 9 bases spanning the gap. The CDR3 loop spans 14 amino acids. Germline CDR1 DFQATT, CDR2 SNEGSKA (reference sequence). CDR3 amino acids: CSARKPFSNQPQHF. As DNA, the CDR3 is TGCAGTGCTAGGAAGCCTTTTAGCAATCAGCCCCAGCATTTT.

The table lists this clonotype with many counts. The chain carries TRBV5-1 and TRBJ2-3; D is ambiguous. From germline, CDR1 is SGHRS and CDR2 YFSETQ. V gave up 2 bases and J gave up 0 bases, with 4 bases separating them. This CDR3 has 13 residues. As DNA, the CDR3 is TGCGCCAGCAGCTTCGACAGCACAGATACGCAGTATTTT. This sequence encodes CASSFDSTDTQYF.

This clonotype was seen more than once but under ten times. The rearrangement links TRBV7-2 to TRBJ2-7; tentative D call: TRBD1 (6 bases). The germline V gene has CDR1 SGHTA and CDR2 FQGNSA. V was cut by 6 bases and J by 3 bases, with 18 bases left in between. This CDR3 region has 15 residues. CDR3 sequence reads: CASSLGADSFYEQYF. Written as DNA, the CDR3 is TGTGCCAGCAGTCTAGGGGCGGACAGTTTCTACGAGCAGTACTTC. The variable domain in full, completed from reference TRBV7-2 and TRBJ2-7, reads GAGVSQSPSNKVTEKGKDVELRCDPISGHTALYWYRQSLGQGLEFLIYFQGNSAPDKSGLPSDRFSAERTGGSVSTLTIQRTQQEDSAVYLCASSLGADSFYEQYFGPGTRLTVT.

Only a few counts were recorded for this clonotype. The rearrangement uses TRBV20-1 and TRBJ1-1, with D maybe TRBD1 (5 bases). This CDR3 region has 12 residues. Germline V gives CDR1 DFQATT, CDR2 SNEGSKA (reference sequence). V dropped 4 bases and J dropped 7 bases, with 13 bases sitting between them. CDR3 loop: CSATRVRGEAFF. Written as DNA, the CDR3 is TGCAGTGCTACAAGGGTGAGGGGTGAAGCTTTCTTT.

The rearrangement uses TRBV20-1 and TRBJ2-1; 7 bases map to TRBD2. J was trimmed by 8 bases and V by 6 bases; bases with no gene match: 16. The CDR3 spans 15 residues. Germline assignment: CDR1 DFQATT and CDR2 SNEGSKA (reference sequence). The CDR3 nucleotides read TGCAGTGCGAATGGACTAGTGGGACCCTTGGATGAGCAGTTCTTC. Translating gives CSANGLVGPLDEQFF.

V gene TRBV27 combines with J gene TRBJ2-3; TRBD2 agrees at 12 bases. The germline gives CDR1 MNHEY, CDR2 SMNVEV (reference sequence). The junction had 10 bases not matched to a gene; V was cut back by 6 bases and J by 0 bases. This CDR3 contains 18 residues. The CDR3 DNA follows: TGTGCCAGCAGCCGGTCCCGGACTAGCGGGACTAGCACAGATACGCAGTATTTT. Translating it yields CASSRSRTSGTSTDTQYF.

V is TRBV15 and J is TRBJ2-1, with 13 bases that match TRBD2. The CDR3 length is 19 residues. V gave up 0 bases and J gave up 0 bases; unmatched junction bases: 5. Germline CDR1 and CDR2: LNHNV and YYDKDF (reference sequence). The CDR3 coding sequence is TGTGCCACCAGCAGAGAGGGGACTAGCGGGACGGGCTCCTACAATGAGCAGTTCTTC. This codes for CATSREGTSGTGSYNEQFF.

Written as DNA, the CDR3 is TGTGCCACCAGCAGAGGGAACACCGAGCAGTACTTC. As protein: CATSRGNTEQYF. J is TRBJ2-7 and V is TRBV15; D is unclear. Germline CDR1 LNHNV, CDR2 YYDKDF (reference sequence). V was trimmed by 1 base and J by 6 bases, leaving 7 bases between them. The CDR3 has 12 residues.

The V and J genes are TRBV6-2 or TRBV6-3 and TRBJ2-1; 7 bases are shared with TRBD2. This CDR3 has 13 residues. Losses at the gene ends were 7 bases for V and 10 bases for J; bases not matched to a gene: 10. CDR1 and CDR2 from the germline V gene are MNHEY and SVGEGT. In nucleotides, the CDR3 is TGTGCCAGCACCAAGACTAGCCAAGGAGAGCAGTTCTTC. This codes for CASTKTSQGEQFF.

This clonotype was counted between two and nine times. The V call is TRBV11-2, the J call TRBJ2-7, with D perhaps matching TRBD2 (5 bases). The CDR3 contains 15 residues. Per the germline V gene, CDR1 is SGHAT and CDR2 is FQNNGV. Trimming cost V 1 base and J 5 bases, with 15 bases left between them. CDR3 coding DNA: TGTGCCAGCAGCTTAGGGTTAGGAGGAGGCGACGAGCAGTACTTC. Encoded protein: CASSLGLGGGDEQYF.

This chain connects TRBV6-5 to TRBJ2-7; a possible D gene is TRBD2 (6 bases). CDR1 and CDR2 (germline): MNHEY, SVGAGI. The V and J ends lost 0 bases and 3 bases respectively, with 12 bases between them. The CDR3 spans 15 residues. CDR3 in DNA: TGTGCCAGCAGTTACTCCCCGGAGGGATTCTACGAGCAGTACTTC. It yields the protein CASSYSPEGFYEQYF.

The table lists this clonotype with a few counts. This sequence joins TRBV7-9 and TRBJ2-1; D remains unclear. The CDR3 runs to 15 residues. Trimming removed 4 bases from V and 4 bases from J, with 14 bases in between. Germline loops: CDR1 SEHNR, CDR2 FQNEAQ (reference sequence). The CDR3 DNA reads as TGTGCCAGCAGCTATTTAGGTGTGAGGTACAATGAGCAGTTCTTC. Residues: CASSYLGVRYNEQFF.

A few counts support this clonotype. This may come from a read error, since a much larger clone is one base off. The rearrangement joins TRBV20-1 to TRBJ2-7, with 9 bases aligning to TRBD1. The CDR3 sequence is 16 residues long. Germline assignment: CDR1 DFQATT and CDR2 SNEGSKA (reference sequence). For the CDR3, the DNA is TGCTGTGCTAGAGATATAGGAGGACAGGGGTCCTACGAGCAGTACTTC. Translation gives CCARDIGGQGSYEQYF.

This clonotype was recorded a few times. This chain uses TRBV3-1 with TRBJ2-1; D could derive from TRBD1 or TRBD2 (5 bases each). Trimming removed 0 bases from V and 10 bases from J, with 16 bases in between. Germline loops: CDR1 LGHDT, CDR2 YNNKEL (reference sequence). This CDR3 is built from 15 residues. CDR3 sequence: CASSQDLSRDGEQFF. For the CDR3, the DNA is TGTGCCAGCAGCCAAGATTTATCCAGGGACGGGGAGCAGTTCTTC.

The chain carries TRBV7-2 and TRBJ2-1; 7 bases match TRBD2. The CDR3 sequence is 16 residues long. Germline loops: CDR1 SGHTA, CDR2 FQGNSA. V was pared by 1 base and J by 3 bases, with 6 bases of the junction left unmatched. DNA for the CDR3: TGTGCCAGCAGCTTAGTAGGTAGCGGGCTCTACAATGAGCAGTTCTTC. It specifies CASSLVGSGLYNEQFF.

The rearrangement uses TRBV29-1 and TRBJ2-1; D uncertain. CDR1 SQVTM and CDR2 ANQGSEA come from the germline V gene. This CDR3 contains 11 residues. The V end lost 4 bases, the J end lost 13 bases, and 14 bases lay between the germline ends. The CDR3: CSVGPTNGQFF. The CDR3 DNA is TGCAGCGTTGGACCCACCAATGGACAGTTCTTC.

This clonotype was detected only a few times. The rearrangement links TRBV5-4 to TRBJ2-7; 8 nucleotides agree with TRBD2. Germline trimming cut 4 bases from V and 2 bases from J; bases unmatched to any gene: 8. The length of the CDR3 is 15 residues. The germline CDR1 and CDR2 sequences are SGHNT and YYREEE (reference sequence). The CDR3 DNA follows: TGTGCCAGCAGCCGCTCCGGTAGCGGGACCTACGAGCAGTACTTC. Its protein is CASSRSGSGTYEQYF.

This clonotype was detected only a few times. This chain joins TRBV5-6 and TRBJ2-7; D is undetermined. V shed 1 base and J shed 3 bases, with 5 bases lying between them. The CDR3 is made up of 12 amino acids. Germline CDR1 SGHDT, CDR2 YYEEEE. Here the CDR3 DNA reads TGTGCCAGCAGCTTGACCGACTACGAGCAGTACTTC. Amino acids: CASSLTDYEQYF.

This chain connects TRBV6-2 or TRBV6-3 to TRBJ2-6, with a tentative D call TRBD2 (5 bases). The CDR3 covers 15 residues. CDR1 is MNHEY and CDR2 is SVGEGT in the germline V gene. Trimming stripped 6 bases from V and 0 bases from J, with 9 bases between. CDR3 sequence: CASRGSGSGANVLTF. The CDR3 bases are TGTGCCAGCAGGGGCAGCGGCTCTGGGGCCAACGTCCTGACTTTC.

This clonotype has more than one count but fewer than ten. The CDR3 DNA reads TGTGCCAGCAGCTTAGCGGACCAAACCTTGGGGGGCTACACCTTC. As protein: CASSLADQTLGGYTF. The V call is TRBV7-2, the J call TRBJ1-2; unclear D gene. This CDR3 has 15 residues. V lost 0 bases, J lost 8 bases, and 16 bases lay in between. Germline V gene sequence: CDR1 SGHTA, CDR2 FQGNSA.

This clonotype was detected only a few times. The V and J genes are TRBV12-3 or TRBV12-4 and TRBJ1-4; D not certain. The V and J ends lost 3 bases and 7 bases respectively, with 6 bases between them. This CDR3 has 12 amino acids. CDR3 protein: CASSFPGEKLFF. The CDR3 region has the DNA TGTGCCAGCAGTTTTCCCGGTGAAAAACTGTTTTTT.

This clonotype was counted between two and nine times. The genes are TRBV5-1 and TRBJ2-5, with 8 nucleotides matching TRBD1. Trimming at V came to 6 bases and at J to 4 bases, leaving 8 bases not matched to a gene. CDR1 and CDR2 from the germline V gene are SGHRS and YFSETQ. The CDR3 runs 14 residues. The CDR3 loop is CASTLRGRGETQYF. The CDR3 region has the DNA TGCGCCAGCACCCTCAGGGGGCGCGGAGAGACCCAGTACTTC. Combining the CDR3 with reference TRBV5-1 and TRBJ2-5 gives the whole variable domain KAGVTQTPRYLIKTRGQQVTLSCSPISGHRSVSWYQQTPGQGLQFLFEYFSETQRNKGNFPGRFSGRQFSNSRSEMNVSTLELGDSALYLCASTLRGRGETQYFGPGTRLLVL.

CDR3 DNA sequence: TGTGCCAGCAGCGGTCCGGGTTGGGGAAACACCATATATTTT. This gives the protein CASSGPGWGNTIYF. The chain couples TRBV14 to TRBJ1-3; D gene uncertain. Looked up from germline, CDR1 is SGHDN and CDR2 is FVKESK. CDR3 length equals 14 residues. Trimming stripped 5 bases from V and 4 bases from J, with 12 bases between. Full variable domain (rest looked up from reference TRBV14 and TRBJ1-3): EAGVTQFPSHSVIEKGQTVTLRCDPISGHDNLYWYRRVMGKEIKFLLHFVKESKQDESGMPNNRFLAERTGGTYSTLKVQPAELEDSGVYFCASSGPGWGNTIYFGEGSWLTVV.